This T cell receptor beta chain was documented in a study of blood T cell repertoires in COVID-19. The protocol was immunoSEQ multiplex PCR, while the TCRdb copy is restricted to in-frame clones and leaves out a portion. Of approximately 220,000 clones listed, roughly 84% were seen once; the top ten hold 6.8%. Germline values: CDR1 SGHTA, CDR2 FQGNSA. Trimming removed 1 base from V and 6 bases from J; junction bases left unmatched: 9. The CDR3 runs to 15 residues. The specimen was PBMCs or T cells enriched from blood (not recorded which). The source is a woman aged 40 to 49 who had recovered from COVID-19. The chain combines TRBV7-2 with TRBJ2-7, with TRBD2 matching 7 bases. CDR3 coding DNA: TGTGCCAGCAGCTTAGTGGCTAGCGGAGGGGTCGAGCAGTACTTC. It encodes CASSLVASGGVEQYF.